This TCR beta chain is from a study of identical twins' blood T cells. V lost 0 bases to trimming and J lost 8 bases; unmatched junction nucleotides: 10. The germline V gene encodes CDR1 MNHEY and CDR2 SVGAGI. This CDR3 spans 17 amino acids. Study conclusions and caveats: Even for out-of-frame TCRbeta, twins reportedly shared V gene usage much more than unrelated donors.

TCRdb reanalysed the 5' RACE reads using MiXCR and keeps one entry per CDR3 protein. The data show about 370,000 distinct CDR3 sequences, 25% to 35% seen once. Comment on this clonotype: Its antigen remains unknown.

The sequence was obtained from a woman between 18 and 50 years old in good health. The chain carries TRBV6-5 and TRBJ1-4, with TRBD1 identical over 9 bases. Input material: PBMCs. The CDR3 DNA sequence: TGTGCCAGCAGTTACTCGAAACCGGGACAGGGAAGAGAAAAACTGTTTTTT. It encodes CASSYSKPGQGREKLFF.